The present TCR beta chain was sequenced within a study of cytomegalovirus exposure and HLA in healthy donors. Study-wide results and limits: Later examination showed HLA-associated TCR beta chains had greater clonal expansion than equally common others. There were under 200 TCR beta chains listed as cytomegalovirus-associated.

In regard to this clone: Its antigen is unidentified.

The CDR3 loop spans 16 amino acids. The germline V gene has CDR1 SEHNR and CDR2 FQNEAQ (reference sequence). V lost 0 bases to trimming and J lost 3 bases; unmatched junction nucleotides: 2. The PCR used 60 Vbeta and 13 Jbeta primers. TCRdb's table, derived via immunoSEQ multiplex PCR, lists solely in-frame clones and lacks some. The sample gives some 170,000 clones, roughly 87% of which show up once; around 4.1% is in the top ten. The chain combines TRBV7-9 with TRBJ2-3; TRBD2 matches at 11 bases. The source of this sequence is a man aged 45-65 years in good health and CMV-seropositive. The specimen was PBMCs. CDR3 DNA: TGTGCCAGCAGCTTAGCGCCTAGCGGGGGGACAGATACGCAGTATTTT. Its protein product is CASSLAPSGGTDTQYF.